The 27 T cell receptor beta chains below were found in one sample sequenced in a study of T cell clusters in autoimmune cytopenias. Each sample's input was 250 ng genomic DNA, roughly 40,000 genome equivalents. TRB was amplified by touch-down multiplex PCR, primer pools A and B combined. TCRdb reprocessed the multiplex PCR reads, with one entry per CDR3 protein and no DNA. The table lists thousands of distinct CDR3 sequences, with approximately 35% in the top ten. The material sequenced was peripheral blood. Every receptor here comes from a human donor with an autoimmune cytopenia or autoimmune hepatitis (not recorded which).

The chain employs TRBV15 and TRBJ2-7; the TRBD2 assignment by TCRdb is unverifiable without DNA. This CDR3 region has 15 residues. Germline V gene sequence: CDR1 LNHNV, CDR2 YYDKDF (reference sequence). The CDR3 protein is CATSRGGASYNEQYF.

V is TRBV4-3 and J is TRBJ1-2. CDR3 size: 13 residues. Germline-derived CDR1 and CDR2 are LGHNA and YSLEER. The CDR3 loop is CASSQEQNYGYTF.

The chain combines TRBV20-1 with TRBJ1-3. Germline-derived CDR1 and CDR2 are DFQATT and SNEGSKA (reference sequence). The CDR3 is 14 amino acids. The CDR3 is CSASSWVSGNTIYF.

J is TRBJ2-7 and V is TRBV18; TCRdb returns TRBD1, unconfirmable since there is no DNA. This CDR3 contains 20 residues. Germline-derived CDR1 and CDR2 are KGHSH and LQKENI. The CDR3: CASSPKTSRRDRGSIYEQYF.

The rearrangement uses TRBV7-9 and TRBJ2-3; there is no DNA to check the TCRdb D call of TRBD1. From germline, CDR1 is SEHNR and CDR2 FQNEAQ (reference sequence). The CDR3 runs 16 residues. The CDR3 loop is CASSLSGTGRTDTQYF.

The V and J genes are TRBV6-5 and TRBJ1-4; with no DNA, the TCRdb D assignment of TRBD1 cannot be verified. Germline V CDR1 and CDR2: MNHEY, SVGAGI. The CDR3 spans 14 residues. The chain's CDR3 is CASRTGETNEKLFF.

The V and J genes are TRBV27 and TRBJ1-1. The CDR3 sequence is 15 residues long. The germline V gene has CDR1 MNHEY and CDR2 SMNVEV (reference sequence). This chain's CDR3 is CASSLVAGSGTEAFF.

Frequency places this clonotype as medium-sized. The chain has TRBV6-1 and TRBJ2-4. Germline CDR1 MNHNS, CDR2 SASEGT. The CDR3 is made up of 14 amino acids. Here the CDR3 reads CASSEELGKNIQYF.

This clonotype is classed as large by frequency. The CDR3 loop reads CAWSVVRETQYF. The rearrangement joins TRBV30 to TRBJ2-5. Germline V gene lookup returns CDR1 GTSNPN and CDR2 SVGIG (reference sequence). The CDR3 runs to 12 residues.

This chain connects TRBV19 to TRBJ2-6; TCRdb's assignment of TRBD1 cannot be checked, as there is no DNA. Germline assignment: CDR1 LNHDA and CDR2 SQIVND (reference sequence). This CDR3 comprises 17 residues. This chain's CDR3 is CASSISGTGFGANVLTF. Supplemented by reference TRBV19 and TRBJ2-6, the full variable domain reads DGGITQSPKYLFRKEGQNVTLSCEQNLNHDAMYWYRQDPGQGLRLIYYSQIVNDFQKGDIAEGYSVSREKKESFPLTVTSAQKNPTAFYLCASSISGTGFGANVLTFGAGSRLTVL.

This clonotype is labeled medium-sized based on frequency. The chain is built from TRBV18 and TRBJ2-7; there is no DNA to check the TCRdb D call of TRBD2. The CDR3 extends over 15 amino acids. Germline loops: CDR1 KGHSH, CDR2 LQKENI. This CDR3 is CASSPSGNPRNEQYF.

The rearrangement links TRBV7-9 to TRBJ1-2. Germline V gene lookup returns CDR1 SEHNR and CDR2 FQNEAQ (reference sequence). CDR3 length: 18 residues. CDR3 loop: CASSSLGRSPTEFYGYTF.

The J gene is TRBJ2-1, the V gene TRBV11-2. Per the germline V gene, CDR1 is SGHAT and CDR2 is FQNNGV. The CDR3 is 15 residues long. The chain's CDR3 is CASSLMREFYNEQFF.

This clonotype registers medium-sized by frequency. The J gene is TRBJ2-7, the V gene TRBV5-6; absent DNA, TCRdb's TRBD2 call cannot be checked. CDR1 and CDR2 (germline): SGHDT, YYEEEE. This CDR3 is built from 16 residues. CDR3 loop: CASSPGLAVSSYEQYF.

The chain employs TRBV19 and TRBJ2-1; TCRdb's assignment of TRBD2 cannot be checked, as there is no DNA. The CDR3 spans 16 residues. Germline CDR1 reads LNHDA; CDR2 reads SQIVND (reference sequence). CDR3: CASSDPSSGRGNEQFF.

Frequency places this clonotype as medium-sized. This chain uses TRBV29-1 with TRBJ1-2. This CDR3 region has 14 residues. Germline loops: CDR1 SQVTM, CDR2 ANQGSEA. Here the CDR3 reads CSVGSTASTVGYTF.

This clonotype shows up as medium-sized by frequency. CDR3 sequence: CAWSVGTGHNEQFF. The rearrangement joins TRBV30 to TRBJ2-1; TCRdb reports TRBD1, a call that lacks DNA to check it against. Germline V gives CDR1 GTSNPN, CDR2 SVGIG (reference sequence). There are 14 residues in the CDR3.

Its frequency marks this clonotype as medium-sized (0.01 to 0.1%). The chain recombines TRBV15 with TRBJ2-7; lacking DNA, the TRBD1 call made by TCRdb goes unchecked. Germline lookup yields CDR1 LNHNV and CDR2 YYDKDF (reference sequence). CDR3 length equals 15 residues. The CDR3 reads CATSKNRDRVYEQYF.

This clonotype is identified as medium-sized from frequency. This rearrangement joins TRBV10-3 to TRBJ2-7; lacking DNA, the TRBD2 call made by TCRdb goes unchecked. CDR3 size: 14 residues. Germline CDR1 ENHRY, CDR2 SYGVKD. The CDR3 loop is CAISDSGSIYEQYF.

The gene calls are TRBV7-2 and TRBJ2-2; as DNA is missing, the TRBD2 call by TCRdb cannot be tested. CDR1 and CDR2 from the germline V gene are SGHTA and FQGNSA. There are 17 residues in the CDR3. The CDR3 region is CASSLLAGGPGTGELFF.

This clonotype is labeled medium-sized based on frequency. This CDR3 reads CAWSVGQGYEQYF. The rearrangement uses TRBV30 and TRBJ2-7; lacking DNA, the TRBD1 call made by TCRdb goes unchecked. CDR1 and CDR2 (germline): GTSNPN, SVGIG (reference sequence). The CDR3 length is 13 residues. The whole variable domain, remainder taken from reference TRBV30 and TRBJ2-7, is SQTIHQWPATLVQPVGSPLSLECTVEGTSNPNLYWYRQAAGRGLQLLFYSVGIGQISSEVPQNLSASRPQDRQFILSSKKLLLSDSGFYLCAWSVGQGYEQYFGPGTRLTVT.

This clonotype is identified as medium-sized (0.01 to 0.1%) from frequency. The chain recombines TRBV30 with TRBJ2-5; absent DNA, TCRdb's TRBD1 call cannot be checked. Germline lookup yields CDR1 GTSNPN and CDR2 SVGIG (reference sequence). The CDR3 consists of 12 residues. CDR3 amino acids: CAWDGGDETQYF.

This clonotype is identified as medium-sized from frequency. The CDR3 reads CAWSRSWGPGTEAFF. V and J are TRBV30 and TRBJ1-1; TCRdb indicates TRBD1, and absent DNA this call remains unverified. There are 15 residues in the CDR3. Per the germline V gene, CDR1 is GTSNPN and CDR2 is SVGIG (reference sequence).

According to its frequency, this clonotype is medium-sized. The genes are TRBV5-4 and TRBJ2-2; no DNA is available, so the TRBD1 call from TCRdb remains unchecked. Germline CDR1 SGHNT, CDR2 YYREEE (reference sequence). CDR3 size: 16 residues. The CDR3 sequence: CASSLLGTLNTGELFF.

This clonotype shows up as medium-sized by frequency. V gene TRBV30 combines with J gene TRBJ1-2; TCRdb outputs TRBD1, but without DNA this stays unchecked. The V gene's germline CDR1 is GTSNPN and CDR2 SVGIG (reference sequence). CDR3 size: 15 residues. The CDR3 here is CAWSSTGLGDYGYTF.

Measured by frequency, this clonotype is medium-sized. The rearrangement links TRBV27 to TRBJ2-7; TCRdb lists TRBD1, though no DNA is available to test this call. The CDR3 contains 15 residues. CDR1 and CDR2 (germline): MNHEY, SMNVEV (reference sequence). The CDR3 region is CASSFIKGETYEQYF.

This chain joins TRBV18 and TRBJ2-5; absent DNA, TCRdb's TRBD1 call cannot be checked. Germline lookup yields CDR1 KGHSH and CDR2 LQKENI. The CDR3 totals 16 residues. CDR3 region: CASSPVRGGARETQYF.